These 4 T cell receptor beta chains came from one sample sequenced in a study of blood T cell repertoires in COVID-19. Clones were sequenced by immunoSEQ multiplex PCR, and TCRdb holds only the in-frame ones, with some missing. The sample shows about 76,000 clones, 75% to 90% of them seen only once. The sequenced sample consisted of peripheral blood. All receptors derive from a human donor in a cohort sampled during active COVID-19.

V usage is TRBV6-5 and J usage is TRBJ2-3, with 11 bases identical to TRBD2. Germline V gene data show CDR1 as MNHEY and CDR2 as SVGAGI. The ends lost 3 bases at V and 6 bases at J; junction bases unmatched: 5. CDR3 size: 15 residues. CDR3 amino acids: CASSYLAGGRDTQYF. The DNA of the CDR3 is TGTGCCAGCAGTTATTTAGCGGGAGGGAGGGATACGCAGTATTTT.

The chain is built from TRBV28 and TRBJ2-7, with D possibly being TRBD1 (5 bases). This CDR3 has 12 residues. Germline V CDR1 and CDR2: MDHEN, SYDVKM. V was clipped by 6 bases and J by 3 bases, with 9 bases between them. The CDR3 sequence: CASSSTVYEQYF. CDR3 nucleotides: TGTGCCAGCAGCTCGACAGTCTACGAGCAGTACTTC.

This clone occurred once. J is TRBJ2-1 and V is TRBV19; 9 bases agree with TRBD1. The CDR3 covers 15 residues. With V trimmed by 3 bases and J by 6 bases, 6 bases remained unmatched. CDR1 and CDR2 (germline): LNHDA, SQIVND (reference sequence). The CDR3 nucleotides read TGTGCCAGTAGTATCCCGGGACAGGGTTTCAATGAGCAGTTCTTC. Translation: CASSIPGQGFNEQFF. Looking up the rest from reference TRBV19 and TRBJ2-1 gives the full variable domain: DGGITQSPKYLFRKEGQNVTLSCEQNLNHDAMYWYRQDPGQGLRLIYYSQIVNDFQKGDIAEGYSVSREKKESFPLTVTSAQKNPTAFYLCASSIPGQGFNEQFFGPGTRLTVL.

The chain is built from TRBV11-2 and TRBJ2-1; D is undetermined. This CDR3 is built from 15 residues. Trimming took off 0 bases at V and 2 bases at J, with 8 bases between the two ends. Germline lookup yields CDR1 SGHAT and CDR2 FQNNGV. CDR3 coding DNA: TGTGCCAGCAGCTTAGACCGAGGCCCCTACAATGAGCAGTTCTTC. It specifies CASSLDRGPYNEQFF.